This record concerns one T cell receptor (beta chain) sequence. Its antigen remains unknown. CDR3 length: 15 residues. V shed 8 bases and J shed 0 bases, with 14 bases lying between them. CDR1 is SEHNR and CDR2 is FQNEAQ in the germline V gene (reference sequence). The data originate from a study of siplizumab effects on memory and regulatory T cells. Points from the study as a whole: Naive or memory phenotype was unassignable for roughly 75-97% of proliferating CD4+ or CD8+ clones.

The method was immunoSEQ multiplex PCR; TCRdb's version includes in-frame clones alone and lacks a portion of them. The table shows under 100,000 clones, with 85% to 95% occurring only once. Sequencing was carried out using non-Treg CD4+ T cells sorted from blood. This clonotype originated in a human donor in good health. The chain links TRBV7-9 to TRBJ1-5; D uncertain. In DNA, the CDR3 is TGTGCCAGCGGTCACGGCCGAGATAGCAATCAGCCCCAGCATTTT. This encodes CASGHGRDSNQPQHF.